The 24 T cell receptor beta chains presented below share a single source sample, sequenced in a study of cytomegalovirus exposure and HLA in healthy donors. The PCR contained 60 Vbeta and 13 Jbeta primers. Generated by immunoSEQ multiplex PCR, the TCRdb table keeps only in-frame clones and is missing some. The data contain about 250,000 clones, roughly 73% of them seen just once; the ten biggest clones take up approximately 0.49%. The sequencing input was PBMCs. These receptors were obtained from a boy aged 10-17 years in good health and CMV-seronegative.

This sequence joins TRBV12-5 and TRBJ2-5, with 7 nucleotides matching TRBD1. Gene TRBJ2-7 matches the end of the DNA better, so the J call may be wrong. There are 16 residues in the CDR3. From germline, CDR1 is LGHNT and CDR2 FRNRAP. As DNA, the CDR3 is TGTGCTAGTGGTTCCCCGAGACAGGGCCTCTCCTACGAGCAGTACTTC. Its protein product is CASGSPRQGLSYEQYF.

The genes are TRBV5-1 and TRBJ1-3; D is perhaps TRBD1 (6 bases). This CDR3 contains 17 residues. V gave up 0 bases and J gave up 0 bases, with 13 bases separating them. Germline V gene data show CDR1 as SGHRS and CDR2 as YFSETQ. The CDR3 protein is CASSLEVGASSGNTIYF. The CDR3 coding sequence is TGCGCCAGCAGCTTGGAGGTGGGGGCGTCCTCTGGAAACACCATATATTTT.

The V gene is TRBV5-1, the J gene TRBJ2-1, with D possibly matching TRBD1 (6 bases). The V end was cut by 4 bases, the J end by 3 bases, with 14 bases between. CDR3 length: 15 residues. Germline V CDR1 and CDR2: SGHRS, YFSETQ. In DNA, the CDR3 is TGCGCCAGCAGCCCTGGGGGCAGCAACTACAATGAGCAGTTCTTC. Translating it yields CASSPGGSNYNEQFF.

The gene calls are TRBV5-6 and TRBJ2-7; no reliable D call. CDR1 and CDR2 (germline): SGHDT, YYEEEE. CDR3 size: 14 residues. V lost 1 base and J lost 7, with 15 bases in between. In nucleotides, the CDR3 is TGTGCCAGCAGCTTGAGCCAGTTAGCCCGGGAGCAGTACTTC. Amino acids: CASSLSQLAREQYF.

The chain joins TRBV18 to TRBJ2-5, with D hard to call. V lost 3 bases and J 0 bases, leaving 2 bases between the germline ends. Germline CDR1 and CDR2: KGHSH and LQKENI. The length of the CDR3 is 12 residues. DNA of the CDR3: TGTGCCAGCTCACCCTACCAAGAGACCCAGTACTTC. It yields the protein CASSPYQETQYF.

CDR3 loop: CASSEGKGAYYEQYF. Here the CDR3 DNA reads TGTGCCAGCAGTGAAGGGAAGGGGGCCTACTACGAGCAGTACTTC. The chain recombines TRBV6-1 with TRBJ2-7; 7 nucleotides line up with TRBD1. The V gene's germline CDR1 is MNHNS and CDR2 SASEGT. V dropped 1 base and J dropped 3; count of bases not matched to a gene: 6. The CDR3 is 15 amino acids.

The V call is TRBV12-5, the J call TRBJ1-1, with 7 bases matching TRBD1. The germline V gene has CDR1 LGHNT and CDR2 FRNRAP. The CDR3 has 12 residues. The V segment lost 2 bases and the J segment 7 bases; nucleotides outside the gene matches: 1. CDR3 in DNA: TGTGCTAGTGGTTTGAACAGGGGTGAAGCTTTCTTT. This gives the protein CASGLNRGEAFF.

The rearrangement links TRBV19 to TRBJ1-1; D unclear. Trimming took off 3 bases at V and 1 base at J, with 15 bases between the two ends. Per the germline V gene, CDR1 is LNHDA and CDR2 is SQIVND (reference sequence). This CDR3 has 16 amino acids. The CDR3 nucleotides read TGTGCCAGTAGTATTATTGCACAGCATAAGAACACTGAAGCTTTCTTT. Residues: CASSIIAQHKNTEAFF.

The genes are TRBV5-4 and TRBJ1-4; unclear D gene. Germline V CDR1 and CDR2: SGHNT, YYREEE (reference sequence). V was shortened by 3 bases and J by 7 bases, with 4 bases between the two germline ends. The CDR3 spans 11 residues. The CDR3 spells CASSSGEKLFF. The CDR3 nucleotides are TGTGCCAGCAGCTCCGGTGAAAAACTGTTTTTT.

The chain couples TRBV5-4 to TRBJ2-2; TRBD1 matches at 10 bases. Germline V gives CDR1 SGHNT, CDR2 YYREEE (reference sequence). This CDR3 is built from 15 residues. V lost 2 bases to trimming and J lost 5 bases; unmatched junction nucleotides: 3. The chain's CDR3 is CASSLDRGRTGELFF. CDR3 nucleotides: TGTGCCAGCAGCTTAGACAGGGGGCGGACCGGGGAGCTGTTTTTT.

The V call is TRBV27, the J call TRBJ2-5, with D maybe TRBD2 (5 bases). The V gene lost 3 bases and the J gene lost 11 bases, with 19 bases spanning the gap. The length of the CDR3 is 14 residues. In germline, CDR1 is MNHEY, CDR2 SMNVEV (reference sequence). CDR3 protein: CASSFSIGLYEQYF. The DNA of the CDR3 is TGTGCCAGCAGTTTTTCCATAGGACTCTACGAACAGTACTTC.

The chain uses TRBV11-3 and TRBJ2-1; TRBD2 might be the D (5 bases). Germline loops: CDR1 SGHNT, CDR2 YENEEA. The CDR3 is 13 residues long. V was trimmed by 6 bases and J by 5 bases, leaving 11 bases between them. This chain's CDR3 is CASSSLAHNEQFF. The DNA of the CDR3 is TGTGCCAGCAGTTCCTTAGCGCACAATGAGCAGTTCTTC.

The chain has TRBV25-1 and TRBJ2-5; 7 bases agree with TRBD1. Matching the DNA end better, TRBJ2-7 makes the J call doubtful. Per the germline V gene, CDR1 is MGHDK and CDR2 is SYGVNS. This CDR3 is 13 amino acids long. CDR3 residues: CASRGQQAYEQYF. The DNA for the CDR3 is TGTGCCAGCAGGGGACAGCAAGCCTACGAGCAGTACTTC.

This chain uses TRBV7-2 with TRBJ1-1, with unresolved D. In germline, CDR1 is SGHTA, CDR2 FQGNSA. This CDR3 region has 15 residues. With 1 base removed from V and 4 bases from J, the gap between germline ends came to 13 bases. The CDR3 sequence is CASSLGVTPGTEAFF. CDR3 nucleotide sequence: TGTGCCAGCAGCTTAGGGGTGACCCCGGGCACTGAAGCTTTCTTT.

The V gene is TRBV10-3, the J gene TRBJ2-5; possible D gene TRBD2, 6 bases. Trimming left V 10 bases short and J 3 bases short, with 12 bases between. The CDR3 sequence is 12 residues long. Germline V lookup: CDR1 ENHRY, CDR2 SYGVKD. CDR3 sequence: CATAGLEETQYF. The CDR3 nucleotides read TGTGCCACCGCGGGACTGGAAGAGACCCAGTACTTC.

The chain joins TRBV4-1 to TRBJ1-1; TRBD1 is a possible D gene (5 bases). From germline, CDR1 is MGHRA and CDR2 YSYEKL. This CDR3 comprises 14 residues. Trimming stripped 4 bases from V and 8 bases from J, with 17 bases between. CDR3: CASSPGEGVREAFF. The CDR3 DNA follows: TGCGCCAGCAGCCCGGGGGAAGGTGTAAGGGAAGCTTTCTTT.

The chain combines TRBV30 with TRBJ1-2, with D possibly matching TRBD1 (6 bases). Trimming pared 1 base from V and 5 bases from J, leaving 20 bases between. Germline lookup yields CDR1 GTSNPN and CDR2 SVGIG (reference sequence). There are 16 residues in the CDR3. CDR3 sequence reads: CAWSAWRAGATYGYTF. Here the CDR3 DNA reads TGTGCCTGGAGTGCTTGGAGAGCAGGGGCGACGTATGGCTACACCTTC.

V and J are TRBV7-9 and TRBJ1-1; the match to TRBD1 covers 9 bases. There are 18 residues in the CDR3. The germline V gene has CDR1 SEHNR and CDR2 FQNEAQ (reference sequence). Trimming at V came to 4 bases and at J to 4 bases, leaving 16 bases not matched to a gene. CDR3 protein: CASSSLDETGGYGTEAFF. The CDR3 DNA is TGTGCCAGCAGCTCCCTCGACGAAACAGGGGGCTATGGCACTGAAGCTTTCTTT.

The chain joins TRBV19 to TRBJ1-1; possible D gene TRBD1, 6 bases. Germline CDR1 LNHDA, CDR2 SQIVND (reference sequence). The CDR3 extends over 17 amino acids. Trimming removed 3 bases from V and 0 bases from J, with 17 bases in between. This CDR3 is CASSIGWGGGLNTEAFF. Written as DNA, the CDR3 is TGTGCCAGTAGTATCGGTTGGGGGGGCGGATTGAACACTGAAGCTTTCTTT.

This chain links TRBV11-2 with TRBJ2-2; unclear D gene. The V end lost 3 bases, the J end lost 4 bases, and 9 bases lay between the germline ends. This CDR3 has 14 amino acids. CDR1 and CDR2 from the germline V gene are SGHAT and FQNNGV. CDR3: CASSFAETTGELFF. The CDR3 coding sequence is TGTGCCAGCAGCTTCGCGGAGACCACCGGGGAGCTGTTTTTT.

The chain employs TRBV2 and TRBJ2-7; D is perhaps TRBD2 (5 bases). The V and J ends lost 7 bases and 4 bases respectively, with 11 bases between them. Per germline, CDR1 SNHLY and CDR2 FYNNEI. This CDR3 is 12 amino acids long. Here the CDR3 reads CASTLRGYEQYF. The DNA for the CDR3 is TGTGCCAGCACCCTTAGAGGGTACGAGCAGTACTTC. The full variable domain, completed using reference TRBV2 and TRBJ2-7, is EPEVTQTPSHQVTQMGQEVILRCVPISNHLYFYWYRQILGQKVEFLVSFYNNEISEKSEIFDDQFSVERPDGSNFTLKIRSTKLEDSAMYFCASTLRGYEQYFGPGTRLTVT.

The CDR3 reads CASSEWGDTGELFF. Here the CDR3 DNA reads TGTGCCAGCAGTGAATGGGGAGACACCGGGGAGCTGTTTTTT. The rearrangement uses TRBV25-1 and TRBJ2-2, with TRBD2 as a possible D gene (5 bases). Germline lookup yields CDR1 MGHDK and CDR2 SYGVNS. With 1 base removed from V and 3 bases from J, the gap between germline ends came to 6 bases. This CDR3 has 14 amino acids.

CDR3 nucleotide sequence: TGTGCCAGCAGTTTTAGGGGGGGCGAGCAGTACTTC. Residues: CASSFRGGEQYF. The J gene is TRBJ2-7, the V gene TRBV27; D might be TRBD2 (7 bases). Trimming stripped 3 bases from V and 6 bases from J, with 9 bases between. Germline assignment: CDR1 MNHEY and CDR2 SMNVEV (reference sequence). The CDR3 runs 12 residues.

The sample holds one count of this clone. The chain uses TRBV27 and TRBJ2-7, with D possibly TRBD1 on 5 matching bases. The germline gives CDR1 MNHEY, CDR2 SMNVEV (reference sequence). The length of the CDR3 is 15 residues. V dropped 7 bases and J dropped 1 base, with 17 bases sitting between them. CDR3 in amino acids: CASKLTSAGSYEQYF. In nucleotides, the CDR3 is TGTGCCAGCAAACTCACCTCCGCAGGGTCCTACGAGCAGTACTTC.